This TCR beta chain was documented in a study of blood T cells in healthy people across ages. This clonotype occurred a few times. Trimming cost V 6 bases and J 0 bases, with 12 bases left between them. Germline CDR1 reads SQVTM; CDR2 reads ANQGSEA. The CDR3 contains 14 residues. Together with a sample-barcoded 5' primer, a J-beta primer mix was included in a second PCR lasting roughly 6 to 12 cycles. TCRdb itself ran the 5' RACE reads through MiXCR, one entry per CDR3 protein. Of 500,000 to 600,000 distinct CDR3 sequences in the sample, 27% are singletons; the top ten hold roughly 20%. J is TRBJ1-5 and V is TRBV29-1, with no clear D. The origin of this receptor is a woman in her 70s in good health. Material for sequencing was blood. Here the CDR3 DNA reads TGCAGCGTGGCGGACGGCTATAGCAATCAGCCCCAGCATTTT. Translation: CSVADGYSNQPQHF.